This T cell receptor beta chain originates from a study of early T cells in non-severe SARS-CoV-2 infection. Across the study: The sequenced material was bulk RNA from unsorted whole blood, and its chains were unpaired. General study results and limits: Comparison of clonotypes with VDJdb favored anti-spike CD8 responses while missing private and CD4 specificities.

As for this clonotype: Antigen: not known. A read error may be the cause here, since a much bigger clone is one base away.

The CDR3 sequence is 14 residues long. The ends were cut back, 2 bases at V and 3 bases at J, with 8 bases in the middle. The germline V gene has CDR1 MNHNY and CDR2 SVGAGI (reference sequence). Individually, cDNA molecules had unique molecular identifiers attached to them. TCRdb reprocessed the 5' RACE reads via MiXCR and lists one record per CDR3 protein. The sample contains some 83,000 distinct CDR3 sequences, less than 11% of which appear only once. The rearrangement links TRBV6-6 to TRBJ2-1, with a tentative D call TRBD2 (5 bases). The TCR originated in an adult who was a healthcare worker with PCR-confirmed SARS-CoV-2 infection or an uninfected control (not recorded which). The source material was whole blood, sampled at baseline. Here the CDR3 DNA reads TGTGCCAGCAGTTACGATCGGGACTACAATGAGCAGTTCTTC. Its protein product is CASSYDRDYNEQFF.